The text below deals with one T cell receptor (beta chain). Using RNA transcripts, the TCR beta CDR3 regions were amplified. HTBI-primed RT-PCR formed the first round, and a multiplex PCR formed the second. TCRdb processed the multiplex PCR reads anew with MiXCR; each CDR3 protein has one entry. The sample has about 210,000 distinct CDR3 sequences; under 30% are singletons. Germline values: CDR1 SGHAT, CDR2 FQNNGV. V was pared by 3 bases and J by 2 bases, with 14 bases between. The CDR3 extends over 15 amino acids. This sample was taken from a study of Graves' ophthalmopathy and Graves' hyperthyroidism.

The chain employs TRBV11-2 and TRBJ2-7; D gene ambiguous. The TCR was taken from a man between 50 and 59 years old with Graves' ophthalmopathy. The sequenced sample was peripheral blood. In DNA form, the CDR3 reads TGTGCCAGCAGCTTGAATCTAGGCTTCACCTACGAGCAGTACTTC. It specifies CASSLNLGFTYEQYF.